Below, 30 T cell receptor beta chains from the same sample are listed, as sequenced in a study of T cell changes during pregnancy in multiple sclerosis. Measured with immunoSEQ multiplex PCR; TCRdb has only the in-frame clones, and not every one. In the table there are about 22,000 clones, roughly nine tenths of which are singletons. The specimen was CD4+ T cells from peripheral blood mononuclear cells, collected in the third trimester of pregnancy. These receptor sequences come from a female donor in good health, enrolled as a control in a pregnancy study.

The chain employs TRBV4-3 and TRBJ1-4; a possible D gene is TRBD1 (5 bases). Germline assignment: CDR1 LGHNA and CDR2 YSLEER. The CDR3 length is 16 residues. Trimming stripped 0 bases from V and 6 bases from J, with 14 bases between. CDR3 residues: CASSQDSTRGDEKLFF. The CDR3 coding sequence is TGCGCCAGCAGCCAAGACTCGACCCGGGGGGATGAAAAACTGTTTTTT.

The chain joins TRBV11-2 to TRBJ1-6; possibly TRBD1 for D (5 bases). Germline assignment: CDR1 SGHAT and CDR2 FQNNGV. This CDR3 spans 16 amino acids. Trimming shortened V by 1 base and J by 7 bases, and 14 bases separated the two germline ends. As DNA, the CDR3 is TGTGCCAGCAGCTTAGCGGGTGTGGGGGGGAATTCACCCCTCCACTTT. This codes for CASSLAGVGGNSPLHF.

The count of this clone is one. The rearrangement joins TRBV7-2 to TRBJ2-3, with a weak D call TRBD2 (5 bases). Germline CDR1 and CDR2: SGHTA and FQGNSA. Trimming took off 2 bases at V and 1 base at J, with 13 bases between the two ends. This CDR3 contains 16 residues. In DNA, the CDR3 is TGTGCCAGCAGCTTATACGGGATGGGAGGCACAGATACGCAGTATTTT. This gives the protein CASSLYGMGGTDTQYF.

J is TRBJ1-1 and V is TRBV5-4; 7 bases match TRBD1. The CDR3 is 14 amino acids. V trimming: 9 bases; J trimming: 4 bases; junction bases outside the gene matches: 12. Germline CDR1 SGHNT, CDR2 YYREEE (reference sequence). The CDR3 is CATQGGPGSTEAFF. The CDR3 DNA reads TGTGCCACTCAGGGGGGTCCCGGAAGCACTGAAGCTTTCTTT.

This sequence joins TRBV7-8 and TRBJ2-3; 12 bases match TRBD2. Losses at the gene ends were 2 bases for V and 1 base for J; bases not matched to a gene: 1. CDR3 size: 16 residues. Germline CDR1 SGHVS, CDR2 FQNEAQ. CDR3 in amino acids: CASSLRTSGGTDTQYF. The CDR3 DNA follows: TGTGCCAGCAGCTTACGGACTAGCGGGGGCACAGATACGCAGTATTTT. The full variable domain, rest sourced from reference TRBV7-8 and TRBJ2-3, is GAGVSQSPRYKVAKRGQDVALRCDPISGHVSLFWYQQALGQGPEFLTYFQNEAQLDKSGLPSDRFFAERPEGSVSTLKIQRTQQEDSAVYLCASSLRTSGGTDTQYFGPGTRLTVL.

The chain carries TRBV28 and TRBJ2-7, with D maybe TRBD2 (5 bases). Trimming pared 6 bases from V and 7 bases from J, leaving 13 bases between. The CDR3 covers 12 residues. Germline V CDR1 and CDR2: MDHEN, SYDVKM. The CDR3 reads CASRSGVREQYF. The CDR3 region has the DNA TGTGCCAGCAGATCCGGGGTACGGGAGCAGTACTTC.

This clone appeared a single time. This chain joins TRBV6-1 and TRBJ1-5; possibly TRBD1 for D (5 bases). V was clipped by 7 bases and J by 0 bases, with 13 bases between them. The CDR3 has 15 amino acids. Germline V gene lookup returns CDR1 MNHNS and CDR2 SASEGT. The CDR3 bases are TGTGCCAGCACTTCGACAGTGAATAGCAATCAGCCCCAGCATTTT. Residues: CASTSTVNSNQPQHF.

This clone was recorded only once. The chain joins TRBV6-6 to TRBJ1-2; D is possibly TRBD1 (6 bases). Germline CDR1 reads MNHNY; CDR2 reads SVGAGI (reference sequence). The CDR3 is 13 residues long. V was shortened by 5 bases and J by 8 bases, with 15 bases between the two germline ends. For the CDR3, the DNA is TGTGCCAGCAGTGACGAGGGGGGGGGAGGCTACACCTTC. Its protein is CASSDEGGGGYTF.

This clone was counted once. CDR3 in amino acids: CASSLSSGRSGGNEQFF. The CDR3 DNA sequence: TGTGCCAGCTCACTCTCTAGCGGGAGAAGTGGGGGCAATGAGCAGTTCTTC. V is TRBV18 and J is TRBJ2-1; 10 nucleotides line up with TRBD2. CDR1 is KGHSH and CDR2 is LQKENI in the germline V gene. This CDR3 comprises 17 residues. The V gene end was trimmed by 4 bases and the J gene end by 6 bases; junction bases not matched to a gene: 12.

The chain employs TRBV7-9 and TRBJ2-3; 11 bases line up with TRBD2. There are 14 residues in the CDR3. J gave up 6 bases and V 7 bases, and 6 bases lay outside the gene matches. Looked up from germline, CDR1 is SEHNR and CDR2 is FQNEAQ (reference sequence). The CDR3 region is CASTVAGGHDTQYF. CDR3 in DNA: TGTGCCAGCACCGTAGCGGGAGGGCATGATACGCAGTATTTT.

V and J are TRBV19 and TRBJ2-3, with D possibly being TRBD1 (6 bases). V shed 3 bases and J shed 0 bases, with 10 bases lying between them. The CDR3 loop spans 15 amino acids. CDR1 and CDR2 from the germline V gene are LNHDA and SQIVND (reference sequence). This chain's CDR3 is CASSIQGHSTDTQYF. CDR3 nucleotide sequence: TGTGCCAGTAGTATCCAGGGACATAGCACAGATACGCAGTATTTT.

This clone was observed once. CDR3 DNA sequence: TGTGCCAGCAGCCCCAAGGGACAGCGAAGGTATGGCTACACCTTC. Protein: CASSPKGQRRYGYTF. The J gene is TRBJ1-2, the V gene TRBV5-6; 7 bases map to TRBD1. The CDR3 consists of 15 residues. V was clipped by 4 bases and J by 5 bases; unmatched bases: 11. CDR1 and CDR2 (germline): SGHDT, YYEEEE.

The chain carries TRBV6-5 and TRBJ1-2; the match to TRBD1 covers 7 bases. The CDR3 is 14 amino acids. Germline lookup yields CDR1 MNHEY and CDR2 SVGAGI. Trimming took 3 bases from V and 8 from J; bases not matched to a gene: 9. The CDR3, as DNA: TGTGCCAGCAGTTATTCGGACAGGTCAGGAGGCTACACCTTC. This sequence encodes CASSYSDRSGGYTF.

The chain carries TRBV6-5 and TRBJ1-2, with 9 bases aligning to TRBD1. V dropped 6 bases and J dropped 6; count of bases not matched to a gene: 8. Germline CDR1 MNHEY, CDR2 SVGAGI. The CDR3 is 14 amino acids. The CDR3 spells CASSRDRVRNGYTF. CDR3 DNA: TGTGCCAGCAGCAGGGACAGGGTTAGGAATGGCTACACCTTC.

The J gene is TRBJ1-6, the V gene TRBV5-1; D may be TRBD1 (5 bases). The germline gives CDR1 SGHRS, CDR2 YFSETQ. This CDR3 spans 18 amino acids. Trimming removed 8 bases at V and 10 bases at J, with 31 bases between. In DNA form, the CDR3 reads TGCGCCAGTCGCATGGGCCTATCGATACCGGGGGGGAGCTCACCCCTCCACTTT. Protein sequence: CASRMGLSIPGGSSPLHF.

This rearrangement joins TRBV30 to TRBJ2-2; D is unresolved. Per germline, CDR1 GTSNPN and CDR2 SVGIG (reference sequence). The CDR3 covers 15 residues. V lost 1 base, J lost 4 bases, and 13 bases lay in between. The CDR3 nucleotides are TGTGCCTGGAGTGAAACTACCCCGGGCACCGGGGAGCTGTTTTTT. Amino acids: CAWSETTPGTGELFF.

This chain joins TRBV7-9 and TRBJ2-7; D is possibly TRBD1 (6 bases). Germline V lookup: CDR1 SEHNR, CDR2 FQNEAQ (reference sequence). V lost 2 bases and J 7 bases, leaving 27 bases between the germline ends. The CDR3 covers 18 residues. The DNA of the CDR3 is TGTGCCAGCAGCTTAAATTGGGCCCCTGGGACACCGATCGGGGAGCAGTACTTC. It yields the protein CASSLNWAPGTPIGEQYF.

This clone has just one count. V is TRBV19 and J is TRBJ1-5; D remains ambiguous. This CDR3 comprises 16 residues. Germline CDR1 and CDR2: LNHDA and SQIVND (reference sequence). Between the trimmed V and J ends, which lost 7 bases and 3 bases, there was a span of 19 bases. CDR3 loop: CASNQKSRGFNQPQHF. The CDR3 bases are TGTGCCAGTAACCAAAAGAGCCGGGGATTCAATCAGCCCCAGCATTTT.

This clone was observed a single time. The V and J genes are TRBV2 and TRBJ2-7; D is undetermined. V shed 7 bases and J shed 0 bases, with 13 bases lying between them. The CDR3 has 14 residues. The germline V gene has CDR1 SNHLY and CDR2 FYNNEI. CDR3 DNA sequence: TGTGCCAGCACCCCCCAGGTCCTCTCCTACGAGCAGTACTTC. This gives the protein CASTPQVLSYEQYF. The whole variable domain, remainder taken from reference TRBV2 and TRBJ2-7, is EPEVTQTPSHQVTQMGQEVILRCVPISNHLYFYWYRQILGQKVEFLVSFYNNEISEKSEIFDDQFSVERPDGSNFTLKIRSTKLEDSAMYFCASTPQVLSYEQYFGPGTRLTVT.

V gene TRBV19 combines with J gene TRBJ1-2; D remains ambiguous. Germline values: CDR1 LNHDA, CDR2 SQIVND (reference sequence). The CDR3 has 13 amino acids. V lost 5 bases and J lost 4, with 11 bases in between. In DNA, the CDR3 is TGTGCCAGTAGTTCTGGCGGTTCCTATGGCTACACCTTC. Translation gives CASSSGGSYGYTF.

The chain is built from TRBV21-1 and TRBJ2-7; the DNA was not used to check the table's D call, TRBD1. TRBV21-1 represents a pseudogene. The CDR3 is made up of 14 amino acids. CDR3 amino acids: CASSKGDRPGEQYF. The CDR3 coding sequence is TGTGCCAGCAGCAAGGGAGACAGGCCCGGCGAGCAGTACTTC.

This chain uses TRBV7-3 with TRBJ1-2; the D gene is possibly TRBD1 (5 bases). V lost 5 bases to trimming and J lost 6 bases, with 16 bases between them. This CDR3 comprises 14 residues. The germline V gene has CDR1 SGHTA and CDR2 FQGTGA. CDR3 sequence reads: CASSPSGGTDGYTF. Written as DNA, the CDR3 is TGTGCCAGCAGCCCATCTGGGGGGACGGATGGCTACACCTTC.

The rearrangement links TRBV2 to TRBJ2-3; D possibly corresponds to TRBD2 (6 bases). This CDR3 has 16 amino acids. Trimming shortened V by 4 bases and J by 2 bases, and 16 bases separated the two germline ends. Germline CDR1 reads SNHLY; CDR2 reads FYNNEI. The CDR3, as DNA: TGTGCCAGCAGTGCCTCCGGGGCGGGATACACAGATACGCAGTATTTT. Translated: CASSASGAGYTDTQYF.

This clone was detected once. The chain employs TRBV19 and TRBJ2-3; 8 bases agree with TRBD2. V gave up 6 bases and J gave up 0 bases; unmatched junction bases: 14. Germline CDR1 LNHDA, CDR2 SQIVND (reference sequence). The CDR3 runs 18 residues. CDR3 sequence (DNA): TGTGCCAGTAGCACCACCGGGAGGGGGGGGACTAGCACAGATACGCAGTATTTT. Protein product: CASSTTGRGGTSTDTQYF.

The CDR3 DNA sequence: TGCGCCAGCAGCCGACAGGGGGATAACTATGGCTACACCTTC. Encoded protein: CASSRQGDNYGYTF. The V call is TRBV5-1, the J call TRBJ1-2; TRBD1 matches 9 bases. The J segment lost 1 base and the V segment lost 4 bases, leaving 2 bases of the junction unmatched. The CDR3 is 14 residues long. Germline CDR1 and CDR2: SGHRS and YFSETQ.

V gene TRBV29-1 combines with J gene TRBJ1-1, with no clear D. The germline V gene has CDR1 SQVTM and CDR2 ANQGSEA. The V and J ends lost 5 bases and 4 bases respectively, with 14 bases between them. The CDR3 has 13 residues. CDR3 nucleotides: TGCAGCGTTCGGGGAGACCCACTCACTGAAGCTTTCTTT. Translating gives CSVRGDPLTEAFF.

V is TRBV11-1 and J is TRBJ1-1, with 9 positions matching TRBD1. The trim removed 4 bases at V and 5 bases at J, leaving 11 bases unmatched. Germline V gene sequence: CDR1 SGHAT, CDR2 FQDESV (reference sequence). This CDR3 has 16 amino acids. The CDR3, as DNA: TGTGCCAGCAGCTCCAAGTGGGACAGGGTGGGGACTGAAGCTTTCTTT. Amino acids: CASSSKWDRVGTEAFF.

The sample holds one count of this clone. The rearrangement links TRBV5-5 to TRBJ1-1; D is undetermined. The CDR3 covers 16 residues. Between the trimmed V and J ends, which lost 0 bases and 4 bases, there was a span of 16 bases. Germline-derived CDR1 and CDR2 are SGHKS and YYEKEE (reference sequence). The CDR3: CASSLEAGGVFTEAFF. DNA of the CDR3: TGTGCCAGCAGCTTGGAGGCGGGCGGGGTTTTCACTGAAGCTTTCTTT.

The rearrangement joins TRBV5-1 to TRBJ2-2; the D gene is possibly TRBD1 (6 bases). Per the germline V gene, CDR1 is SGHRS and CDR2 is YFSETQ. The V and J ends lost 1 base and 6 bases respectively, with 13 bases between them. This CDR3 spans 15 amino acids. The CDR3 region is CASSLQTGWSGELFF. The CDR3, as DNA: TGCGCCAGCAGCTTGCAAACAGGGTGGTCCGGGGAGCTGTTTTTT.

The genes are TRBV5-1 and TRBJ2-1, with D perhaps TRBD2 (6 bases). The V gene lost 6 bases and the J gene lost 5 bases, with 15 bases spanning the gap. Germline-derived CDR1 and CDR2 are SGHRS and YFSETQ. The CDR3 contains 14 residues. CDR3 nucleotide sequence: TGCGCCAGCATGTCAGCGGGCCCGGACAATGAGCAGTTCTTC. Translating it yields CASMSAGPDNEQFF.